Listed below are T cell receptor beta chains from one sample, sequenced in a study of shared clonotypes between healthy human individuals. Clones were sequenced by immunoSEQ multiplex PCR, and TCRdb holds only the in-frame ones, with some missing. The data contain around 1,900,000 clones, roughly 95% of them seen just once; the ten biggest clones take up less than 2%. The sequenced material came from naive CD8+ T cells from PBMCs. The receptors originated from a man aged 18 to 29 in good health. Some clones in this sample may be carry-over from other donors' samples. The CDR3 runs from the conserved cysteine through the conserved F or W. The D gene is left open where the match is weak. Clone size is shown for a subset of rows, as once, few, many or a class of expanded clone.

NA	NA	TRBV4-1	TRBJ2-7	TGCGCCAGCAGCCAAGTTGGGGCGGTCCGCTACGAGCAGTACTTC	CASSQVGAVRYEQYF
NA	NA	TRBV6-5	TRBJ1-1	TGTGCCAGCAGTTACGGGGTAACTCCATCCAGTGCTGAAGCTTTCTTT	CASSYGVTPSSAEAFF
NA	NA	TRBV6-5	TRBJ2-7	TGTGCCAGCAGTACAGCTTACGAGCAGTACTTC	CASSTAYEQYF
TRBD2	NA	TRBV4-1	TRBJ2-1	TGCGCCAGCAGCCAGGCTAGCGGGCCCGTGACTGAGCAGTTCTTC	CASSQASGPVTEQFF
NA	NA	TRBV7-8	TRBJ2-3	TGTGCCAGCAGCCCTCATCCGGGAGAAGATACGCAGTATTTT	CASSPHPGEDTQYF
TRBD2	NA	TRBV9	TRBJ2-7	TGTGCCAGCAGCGAATCTAGCGGACCCTACGAGCAGTACTTC	CASSESSGPYEQYF
TRBD1	NA	TRBV14	TRBJ1-1	TGTGCCAGCAGCCAACCCACAGGGGTCACTGAAGCTTTCTTT	CASSQPTGVTEAFF
NA	NA	TRBV2	TRBJ2-1	TGTGCCAGCCGGCCTAGCGAGAATGAGCAGTTCTTC	CASRPSENEQFF
TRBD2	NA	TRBV4-1	TRBJ2-7	TGCGCCAGCAGCCAACCAACCCTAGCGGGAGGCGAGCAGTACTTC	CASSQPTLAGGEQYF
NA	NA	TRBV7-8	TRBJ2-7	TGTGCCAGCAGCTCTTCCGGGAAGGGGTCCGAGCAGTACTTC	CASSSSGKGSEQYF
NA	NA	TRBV28	TRBJ2-7	TGTGCCAGCAGTCCCCTGCCTGACGAGCAGTACTTC	CASSPLPDEQYF
NA	NA	TRBV28	TRBJ1-1	TGTGCCAGCAGGGGCCCGGGTGGGAACACTGAAGCTTTCTTT	CASRGPGGNTEAFF
NA	NA	TRBV9	TRBJ2-5	TGTGCCAGCAGCGTAGAAAGCTCTTTTGGTGAGACCCAGTACTTC	CASSVESSFGETQYF
NA	NA	TRBV6-4	TRBJ2-2	TGTGCCAGCAGTGACTCTAATTACCCTGGGGAGCTGTTTTTT	CASSDSNYPGELFF
NA	NA	TRBV10-2	TRBJ2-5	TGCGCCAGCAGTGAACGGGGGGCGAGGGAAGAGACCCAGTACTTC	CASSERGAREETQYF
NA	NA	TRBV7-6	TRBJ2-5	TGTGCCAGCAGCTTCGAGTGGCGCCAAGAGACCCAGTACTTC	CASSFEWRQETQYF
NA	NA	TRBV27	TRBJ2-7	TGTGCCAGCGGAGAATACAGGGAGCAGTACTTC	CASGEYREQYF
NA	NA	TRBV9	TRBJ2-2	TGTGCCAGTAGCGTAATCTCCGGGGAGCTGTTTTTT	CASSVISGELFF
NA	NA	TRBV14	TRBJ2-7	TGTGCCAGCAGCCTCAGGGGGGGATATGGGGCCTACGAGCAGTACTTC	CASSLRGGYGAYEQYF
TRBD2	few	TRBV5-6	TRBJ2-5	TGTGCCAGCACCTCCAGACTAGCGGGCTACCAAGAGACCCAGTACTTC	CASTSRLAGYQETQYF
NA	NA	TRBV11-2	TRBJ2-7	TGTGCCAGCAGCTTAAGTAGGGGCTACGAGCAGTACTTC	CASSLSRGYEQYF
NA	NA	TRBV11-2	TRBJ2-1	TGTGCCAGCAGCTTGGTGGGGCGCAATGAGCAGTTCTTC	CASSLVGRNEQFF
TRBD1	NA	TRBV6-6	TRBJ2-1	TGTGCCAGCAGTGACCGGGACAGGGGCTACAATGAGCAGTTCTTC	CASSDRDRGYNEQFF
NA	NA	TRBV9	TRBJ2-2	TGTGCCAGCAGCGTAGTAGTGAACACCGGGGAGCTGTTTTTT	CASSVVVNTGELFF
TRBD2	NA	TRBV19	TRBJ2-1	TGTGCCAGTAGTACTCGCTACCCGGGACTAGCGCAGAATGAGCAGTTCTTC	CASSTRYPGLAQNEQFF